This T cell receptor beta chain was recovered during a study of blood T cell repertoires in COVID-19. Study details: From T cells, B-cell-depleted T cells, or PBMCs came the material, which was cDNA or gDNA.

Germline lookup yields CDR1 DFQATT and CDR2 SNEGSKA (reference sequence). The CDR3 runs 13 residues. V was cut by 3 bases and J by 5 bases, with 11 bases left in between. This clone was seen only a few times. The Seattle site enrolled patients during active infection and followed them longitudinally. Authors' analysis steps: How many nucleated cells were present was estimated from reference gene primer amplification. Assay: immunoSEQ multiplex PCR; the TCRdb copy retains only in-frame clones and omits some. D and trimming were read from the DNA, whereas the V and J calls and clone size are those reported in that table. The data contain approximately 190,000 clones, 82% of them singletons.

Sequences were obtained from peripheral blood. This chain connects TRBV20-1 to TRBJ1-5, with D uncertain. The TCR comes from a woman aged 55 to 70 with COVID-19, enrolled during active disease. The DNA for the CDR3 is TGCAGTGCTAGTTCAGGAGGGCATCAGCCCCAGCATTTT. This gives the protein CSASSGGHQPQHF.